This T cell receptor (beta chain) was recovered during a study of CD8+CD57+ T cells in acquired aplastic anemia. Study-wide background: Sorted CD4+ and CD8+ cells gave a mean 3.2 ug DNA, range about 0.2 to 27.4 ug. On average, healthy donors gave 9 million to 11 million reads for CD4+ cells.

The TCR beta profiling, which covered VDJ combination and CDR3 sequence, was carried out using genomic DNA as the template. TCRdb passed the reads through MiXCR, listing each CDR3 protein once. Of 75,000 to 90,000 distinct CDR3 sequences in the sample, under 50% were seen once. This clonotype has a count of ten or more. Its target is not known. The germline V gene has CDR1 DFQATT and CDR2 SNEGSKA (reference sequence). Trimming cost V 4 bases and J 0 bases, with 10 bases left between them. The CDR3 is 13 amino acids. Study-level results: The CD8+ Simpson's diversity of patients and controls was not significantly different. Common to patients and controls were 25 to 30 CD8+ CDR3 sequences.

The chain uses TRBV20-1 and TRBJ2-7, with D hard to call. The sequence came from a human donor in good health, serving as a control. Sample: sorted CD4+, CD8+, or CD8+CD57+ T cells (not recorded which) from PBMCs. For the CDR3, the DNA is TGCAGTGCTATCACCCCGTCCTCCTACGAGCAGTACTTC. It yields the protein CSAITPSSYEQYF.